A single TCR beta chain is shown here with its context. Its specific antigen is unknown. No per-base quality is available; no much larger clone lies one base away. This specimen comes from a study of blood T cell repertoires in COVID-19 (dated by TCRdb to the early 2020s). As for the study more broadly: The collaborator samples originated in the United States, Italy and Spain and spanned the acute and convalescent phases of COVID-19. The prospective study material was composed of cDNA or gDNA derived from T cells, B-cell-depleted T cells, or PBMCs. The dataset comprised deeply sampled blood TCRbeta repertoires from subjects exposed to, actively infected with, or recovered from COVID-19. The repertoires were released in a freely available public database meant as a resource for research on the immune response to SARS-CoV-2. The samples were drawn from the first 160 participants of the ongoing ImmuneRACE study and from under 1,500 subjects provided by 6 global collaborators. Sample metadata almost always included a de-identified subject ID, COVID-19 status, age in years and sex. Where available, HLA class I and class II types were obtained from metadata supplied by the sample provider rather than from assay-based typing. What the work shows at the level of the full study, not this receptor alone: Clinical and demographic metadata were provided uncurated, with the amount varying by source and participant.

In the prospective study, participants were about 18 to 100 years old, resided in around 25 geographic areas of the United States, and were enrolled through a virtual design. To assign participants to cohorts, the prospective study relied on clinical history that participants themselves reported in a screening survey and a study questionnaire. Recovered participants in ImmuneRACE Cohort 3 were defined as having two consecutive negative NP/OP PCR tests, clearance from a healthcare professional, or resolution of symptoms. Mobile phlebotomists in the prospective study collected whole blood, serum and a nasopharyngeal or oropharyngeal swab from every participant. Over an approximately 2-month period, participants in the prospective study had the option of providing additional blood draws and questionnaires. Prospective study blood samples were shipped either frozen or at room temperature before DNA extraction.

TCRbeta CDR3 regions were amplified from genomic DNA by means of the immunoSEQ Assay, a bias-controlled multiplex PCR. The source study handled its data this way. Within the assay, amplification of reference gene primers was used to estimate how many nucleated cells each sample contained. Sequence reads were collapsed and filtered to measure the absolute abundance of every unique TCRbeta CDR3 rearrangement. For each sample, productive Simpson clonality was calculated by taking the square root of Simpson's diversity index across productive rearrangements. What TCRdb holds here is the immuneACCESS table cut down to in-frame rearrangements. Part of the clones is not present; checked against another copy, under half of the missing clones reflect an unresolved V gene, and the others are unexplained. V and J calls and clone size are as listed in that table; D and trimming were resolved from the DNA. This sample comprises 200,000 to 250,000 clones, almost 85% of them detected only once. The biggest ten clones account for about 15% of the sample.

From the cysteine up to the phenylalanine, the CDR3 has a length of 15 residues. Only the CDR3 DNA is retained, 45 bases long and in frame from the first base. CDR1 and CDR2 were assigned from the germline V gene as SGHTA and FQGNSA. Trimming takes 5 bases off V and 1 base off J; junction bases not matched to a gene: 2. Material for sequencing was PBMCs or T cells enriched from blood (not recorded which). The sequence was collected from a man aged 35 to 55 who had recovered from COVID-19. The chain uses TRBV7-2 and TRBJ2-2; TRBD1 fits 9 bases in the junction. The CDR3 in this case is CASSKDRGNTGELFF. DNA sequence: TGTGCCAGCAGCAAGGACAGGGGGAACACCGGGGAGCTGTTTTTT.